This T cell receptor (beta chain) came from a study of blood T cell repertoires in COVID-19. The participants were between about 18 and 90 years old and came from roughly 25 US areas. Participants were placed into cohorts based on the clinical history they reported. V shed 0 bases, J shed 6 bases, and the junction held 2 bases outside the gene matches. Germline V gives CDR1 LNHNV, CDR2 YYDKDF (reference sequence). The CDR3 sequence is 14 residues long. Measured with immunoSEQ multiplex PCR; TCRdb has only the in-frame clones, and not every one. The sample has approximately 200,000 clones; less than 85% are singletons.

The sequencing sample was made of PBMCs or T cells enriched from blood (not recorded which). The chain couples TRBV15 to TRBJ2-1; 7 bases match TRBD1. The origin of this receptor is a man in his sixties who had recovered from COVID-19. The CDR3 is CATSREGDSNEQFF. CDR3 sequence (DNA): TGTGCCACCAGCAGAGAGGGGGACAGCAATGAGCAGTTCTTC. Supplemented by reference TRBV15 and TRBJ2-1, the full variable domain reads DAMVIQNPRYQVTQFGKPVTLSCSQTLNHNVMYWYQQKSSQAPKLLFHYYDKDFNNEADTPDNFQSRRPNTSFCFLDIRSPGLGDTAMYLCATSREGDSNEQFFGPGTRLTVL.